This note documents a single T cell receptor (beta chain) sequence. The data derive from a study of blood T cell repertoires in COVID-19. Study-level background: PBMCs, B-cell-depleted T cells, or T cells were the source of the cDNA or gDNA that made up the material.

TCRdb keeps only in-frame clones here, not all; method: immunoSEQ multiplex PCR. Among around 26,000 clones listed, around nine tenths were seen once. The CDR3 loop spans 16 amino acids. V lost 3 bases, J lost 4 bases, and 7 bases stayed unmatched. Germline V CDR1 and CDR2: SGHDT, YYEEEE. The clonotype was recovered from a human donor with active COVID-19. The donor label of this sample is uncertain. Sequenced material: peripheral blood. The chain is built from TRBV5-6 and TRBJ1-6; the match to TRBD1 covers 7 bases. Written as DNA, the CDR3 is TGTGCCAGCAGCTCCGTAACGACAGGGTATAATTCACCCCTCCACTTT. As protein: CASSSVTTGYNSPLHF.